The clone carrying this TCR beta chain was seen a single time. Its antigen is not known. Its ends do not fully match the called genes, so a read error is possible. In addition to blood RNA drawn from unsorted whole blood, germline DNA was extracted. cDNA specific to TCR beta was made from approximately 0.55 ug of total RNA, with a constant-region primer employed for priming. Slightly modified ARM-PCR with three nested multiplex PCR rounds yielded TCR beta libraries. Primers for the first two PCR rounds were TRBV1-TRBV30 forward primers and a C-beta reverse primer (around 10 cycles per round). TCRdb itself ran the multiplex PCR reads through MiXCR, one entry per CDR3 protein. This table holds 300,000 to 400,000 distinct CDR3 sequences, less than 75% found once. Germline CDR1 MNHEY, CDR2 SVGAGI. CDR3 length: 13 residues. The data are from a study of tumor-infiltrating lymphocytes in primary liver carcinoma. Points from the study as a whole: Unsorted bulk processing meant the study did not compare CD4+ and CD8+ repertoires.

The TCR was taken from a man aged 40-49 years with primary liver carcinoma and hepatitis B virus infection. Material: peripheral blood. The genes are TRBV6-5 and TRBJ2-5, with a weak D call TRBD2 (5 bases). CDR3 loop: CASRLVSGETQHF. The CDR3 DNA is TGTGCCAGCAGACTCGTGTCCGGGGAGACCCAGCACTTC.